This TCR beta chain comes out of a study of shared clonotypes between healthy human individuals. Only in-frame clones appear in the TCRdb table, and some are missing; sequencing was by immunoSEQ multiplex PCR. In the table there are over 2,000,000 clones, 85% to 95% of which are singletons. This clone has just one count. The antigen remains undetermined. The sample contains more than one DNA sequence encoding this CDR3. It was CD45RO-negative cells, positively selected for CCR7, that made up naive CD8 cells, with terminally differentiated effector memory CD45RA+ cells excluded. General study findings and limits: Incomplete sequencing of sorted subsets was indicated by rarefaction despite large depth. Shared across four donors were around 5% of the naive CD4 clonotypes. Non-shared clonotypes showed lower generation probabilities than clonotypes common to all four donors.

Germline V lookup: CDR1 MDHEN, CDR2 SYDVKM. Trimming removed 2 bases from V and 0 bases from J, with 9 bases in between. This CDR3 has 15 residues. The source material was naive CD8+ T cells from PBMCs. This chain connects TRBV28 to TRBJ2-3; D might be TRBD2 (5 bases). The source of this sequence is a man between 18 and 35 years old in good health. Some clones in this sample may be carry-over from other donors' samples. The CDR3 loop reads CASSLGLASTDTQYF. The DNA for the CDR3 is TGTGCCAGCAGTTTAGGCCTAGCTAGCACAGATACGCAGTATTTT.